This T cell receptor beta chain appears in the sequencing data of a study of persistence of HIV-infected CD4 T cells. Across the whole study: Donors were ART-treated; their CMV- and Gag-responding CD4+ T cells were isolated.

Trimming left V 1 base short and J 6 bases short, with 7 bases between. The CDR3 sequence is 14 residues long. CDR1 and CDR2 (germline): SGHTA, FQGNSA. Sequencing used immunoSEQ version 4 in survey mode. Data came from immunoSEQ multiplex PCR; TCRdb stores just in-frame clones and leaves some out. The table records about 37,000 clones, 65% to 85% of them present only once. Points from the study as a whole: Antigen-responding cells were enriched for degenerate expanded CDR3beta sequences.

The stimulus was lysate of CMV-infected fibroblasts, 10 ug/mL. CD40L/CD69 double-negative CD45RO-high memory CD4+ T cells were collected. A roughly 17-hour stimulation of CD8-depleted PBMCs used anti-CD28/CD49d costimulation, CD40-blocking antibody and enfuvirtide. Remarks on this clone: Its target is not known.

The chain recombines TRBV7-2 with TRBJ1-6; D is unresolved. Sample: CD4+ T cells sorted from PBMCs after 18-hour stimulation, taken from a patient who received antiretroviral therapy. This TCR came from an adult man with HIV who was CMV-seropositive. The CDR3 bases are TGTGCCAGCAGCTTAGTCCCAAGTAATTCACCCCTCCACTTT. Amino acids: CASSLVPSNSPLHF.